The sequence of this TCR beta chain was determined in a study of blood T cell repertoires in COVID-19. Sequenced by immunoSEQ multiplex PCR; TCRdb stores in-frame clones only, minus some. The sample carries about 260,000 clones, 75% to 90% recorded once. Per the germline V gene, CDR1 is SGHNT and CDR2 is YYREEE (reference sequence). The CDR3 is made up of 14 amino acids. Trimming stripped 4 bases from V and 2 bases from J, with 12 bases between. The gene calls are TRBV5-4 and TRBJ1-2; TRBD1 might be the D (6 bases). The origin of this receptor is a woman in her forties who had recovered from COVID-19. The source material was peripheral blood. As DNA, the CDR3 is TGTGCCAGCAGCGGAAACAGGGTCAACTATGGCTACACCTTC. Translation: CASSGNRVNYGYTF.